These 5 T cell receptor beta chains were sequenced from one sample in a study of Graves' ophthalmopathy and Graves' hyperthyroidism. The TCR beta CDR3 regions underwent amplification from RNA transcripts. The first round was an RT-PCR with HTBI primers, and the second round was a multiplex PCR. TCRdb re-called the multiplex PCR reads through MiXCR, storing one row per CDR3 protein. The table lists 350,000 to 450,000 distinct CDR3 sequences, over 20% of them singletons, with approximately 3.2% in the top ten. The specimen was peripheral blood. The receptors derive from a woman younger than 30 with stable Graves' hyperthyroidism.

This clonotype was observed many times. DNA for the CDR3: TGTGCCAGCAGCCCCGGCGGCATTCAACAAGAGACCCAGTACTTC. Amino acids: CASSPGGIQQETQYF. The V call is TRBV12-3 or TRBV12-4, the J call TRBJ2-5; D not certain. This CDR3 contains 15 residues. V was pared by 6 bases and J by 2 bases, with 16 bases between.

This clonotype came up many times. This chain joins TRBV6-1 and TRBJ2-7; 8 nucleotides align to TRBD1. With 4 bases clipped from V and 6 bases from J, the junction kept 8 bases outside the gene matches. In germline, CDR1 is MNHNS, CDR2 SASEGT. This CDR3 is built from 14 residues. The DNA of the CDR3 is TGTGCCAGCAGTGTACAGGGGGAGTCCGGCGAGCAGTACTTC. Translated, it gives CASSVQGESGEQYF.

This clonotype was observed many times. V gene TRBV9 combines with J gene TRBJ1-2; D is undetermined. The CDR3 spans 14 residues. Germline CDR1 is SGDLS and CDR2 is YYNGEE. V was clipped by 0 bases and J by 4 bases, with 10 bases between them. The CDR3 is CASSVDSLGYGYTF. The CDR3 nucleotides are TGTGCCAGCAGCGTAGACTCTCTTGGCTATGGCTACACCTTC.

This clonotype was recorded at least ten times. This chain uses TRBV24-1 with TRBJ2-7; TRBD1 matches at 7 bases. J was trimmed by 4 bases and V by 2 bases; bases with no gene match: 7. There are 15 residues in the CDR3. Germline loops: CDR1 KGHDR, CDR2 SFDVKD. CDR3 coding DNA: TGTGCCACCAGTGATTGGACAGGAGGCAAATACGAGCAGTACTTC. Translated, it gives CATSDWTGGKYEQYF.

This clonotype occurred many times. The chain joins TRBV7-9 to TRBJ2-5; possible D gene TRBD1, 6 bases. The germline V gene has CDR1 SEHNR and CDR2 FQNEAQ (reference sequence). The CDR3 covers 15 residues. The V end was cut by 5 bases, the J end by 7 bases, with 20 bases between. The CDR3 protein is CASSPRDTRRPTQYF. CDR3 bases: TGTGCCAGCAGCCCCCGGGACACCCGAAGGCCGACCCAGTACTTC.